Listed below are T cell receptor beta chains from one sample, sequenced in a study of human versus mouse CDR3 diversity and MHC coevolution. Here immunoSEQ multiplex PCR was the method, and the copy in TCRdb shows in-frame clones only, minus some. This table has tens of thousands of clones, 94% appearing once. Sequencing was performed on naive CD4+ T cells from blood. These receptors were taken from a person aged 55 to 75 in good health. Both conserved end residues are part of each CDR3. A D gene is named only where the DNA matches it firmly. The size of a clone is reported for some rows only, either as once, few or many, or as a class for expanded clones.

18,TRBD2,NA,TRBV6-4,TRBJ2-5,TGTGCCAGCAGTGCTCCGCGCACTAGCGGGGTAACTCAAGAGACCCAGTACTTC,CASSAPRTSGVTQETQYF
15,TRBD1,NA,TRBV19,TRBJ2-2,TGTGCCAGTAGTCCCGGGACAGGGGGTACCGGGGAGCTGTTTTTT,CASSPGTGGTGELFF
14,TRBD1,NA,TRBV29-1,TRBJ2-5,TGCAGCGTCGGTTCCGGGACAGGGGGCGAGACCCAGTACTTC,CSVGSGTGGETQYF
17,NA,NA,TRBV2,TRBJ2-1,TGTGCCAGCAGTGAAGCCCCCCCAGCGGCCGGGGACAATGAGCAGTTCTTC,CASSEAPPAAGDNEQFF
18,NA,NA,TRBV7-9,TRBJ2-7,TGTGCCAGCAGCTTAGCTCGCGGTAGTTACTCTTATCTCTACGAGCAGTACTTC,CASSLARGSYSYLYEQYF
14,NA,NA,TRBV19,TRBJ1-6,TGTGCCAGCCGAGCGGGGGGGTATAATTCACCCCTCCACTTT,CASRAGGYNSPLHF
20,TRBD2,NA,TRBV4-1,TRBJ2-1,TGCGCCAGCAGCCAAGAGGTTTCGCTAGCGGGAGGCCCAGATCGCGGTGAGCAGTTCTTC,CASSQEVSLAGGPDRGEQFF
15,NA,NA,TRBV11-2,TRBJ2-6,TGTGCCAGCAGCCGGGGGAGGAATGGGGCCAACGTCCTGACTTTC,CASSRGRNGANVLTF
13,TRBD1,NA,TRBV6-5,TRBJ1-1,TGTGCCAGCAGTTTGGGACAGGTGACTGAAGCTTTCTTT,CASSLGQVTEAFF
18,NA,NA,TRBV4-1,TRBJ1-5,TGCGCCAGCAGCCAAGGCGTAGTGGGGCAGGGTCGGGATCAGCCCCAGCATTTT,CASSQGVVGQGRDQPQHF
15,NA,once,TRBV11-2,TRBJ2-7,TGTGCCAGCAGCTTACCCGGGAGCAGTTCCTACGAGCAGTACTTC,CASSLPGSSSYEQYF
13,NA,NA,TRBV28,TRBJ1-5,TGTGCCAGCAGTTTATCCAGGGATCAGCCCCAGCATTTT,CASSLSRDQPQHF
17,TRBD1,NA,TRBV5-1,TRBJ2-3,TGCGCCAGCAGGTTAAATGACAGGGAAGGGGGCACAGATACGCAGTATTTT,CASRLNDREGGTDTQYF
15,NA,NA,TRBV5-4,TRBJ1-4,TGTGCCAGCAGCCGAGGCAGCCAAACTAATGAAAAACTGTTTTTT,CASSRGSQTNEKLFF
13,NA,NA,TRBV29-1,TRBJ1-4,TGCAGCGTCCCTGGACAGACAATTGAAAAACTGTTTTTT,CSVPGQTIEKLFF
13,NA,NA,TRBV21-1,TRBJ2-3,NA,CASVAGGTDTQYF
18,NA,NA,TRBV28,TRBJ1-5,TGTGCCAGCAGCTCCCGGGGGGGGGCGCTTGGTAGCAATCAGCCCCAGCATTTT,CASSSRGGALGSNQPQHF
14,NA,NA,TRBV6-1,TRBJ1-6,TGTGCCAGCAGGGAAGCTTACAGGGAATCACCCCTCCACTTT,CASREAYRESPLHF
13,TRBD1,NA,TRBV6-1,TRBJ1-2,TGTGCCACCGGACAGGAATCGATGTATGGCTACACCTTC,CATGQESMYGYTF
15,TRBD1,NA,TRBV7-2,TRBJ2-5,TGTGCCAGCAGCTTAATCAGGGGGAACACGGAGACCCAGTACTTC,CASSLIRGNTETQYF
15,TRBD1,NA,TRBV5-1,TRBJ2-7,TGCGCCAGCAGCTTGGCACCGGGACAGACCTACGAGCAGTACTTC,CASSLAPGQTYEQYF
13,NA,NA,TRBV9,TRBJ2-5,TGTGCCAGCAGCGTAGGCCCCGCTAACACCCAGTACTTC,CASSVGPANTQYF
11,NA,NA,TRBV6-5,TRBJ1-2,TGTGCCAGCAGTTACCTCGGGGGCTACACCTTC,CASSYLGGYTF
19,NA,NA,TRBV4-2,TRBJ2-7,TGTGCCAGCAGCCAAGATCTCATCGGTAGCGGCCCGACTTTTTACGAGCAGTACTTC,CASSQDLIGSGPTFYEQYF
13,NA,NA,TRBV5-8,TRBJ2-1,TGTGCCAGCAGCTTGGACTATTACGATGAGCAGTTCTTC,CASSLDYYDEQFF
11,NA,NA,TRBV7-9,TRBJ2-1,TGTGCCAGCAGCTTTCAAAATGAGCAGTTCTTC,CASSFQNEQFF
15,TRBD1,NA,TRBV27,TRBJ2-2,TGTGCCAGCAGTCCCGGGACAGGGAGGGCCGGGGAGCTGTTTTTT,CASSPGTGRAGELFF
14,NA,NA,TRBV7-2,TRBJ1-1,TGTGCCAGCAGCTTCGCAGGGGCGGGCACTGAAGCTTTCTTT,CASSFAGAGTEAFF
16,TRBD2,NA,TRBV29-1,TRBJ2-2,TGCAGCGTTGAAGCCCTGACTAGCGGAAGGGCCGGGGAGCTGTTTTTT,CSVEALTSGRAGELFF
10,NA,NA,TRBV23-1,TRBJ2-1,TGCGCCAGGTTTCCCCGGGAGCAGTTCTTC,CARFPREQFF
18,TRBD1,NA,TRBV13,TRBJ2-3,TGTGCCAGCAGCTTAGGCCTAGGGACAGGGGGTTCCTCAGATACGCAGTATTTT,CASSLGLGTGGSSDTQYF
15,TRBD2,NA,TRBV7-2,TRBJ2-5,TGTGCCAGCAGCTATTTGACTAGCGGGAGAATTGAGCAGTACTTC,CASSYLTSGRIEQYF
16,NA,NA,TRBV5-1,TRBJ2-7,TGCGCCAGCAGCTTGACACTTAGTGGTAGCAGCTACGAGCAGTACTTC,CASSLTLSGSSYEQYF
15,NA,NA,TRBV12-2,TRBJ2-7,TGTGCAAGTCGCCGAGTGAGCGGGAGCTCCTACGAGCAGTACTTC,CASRRVSGSSYEQYF
13,TRBD1,once,TRBV19,TRBJ2-5,TGTGCCAGTAGTACGACAGGGGGAGAGACCCAGTACTTC,CASSTTGGETQYF
11,TRBD1,NA,TRBV20-1,TRBJ1-2,TGCAGTGCTAAGACAGGGATCGGCTACACCTTC,CSAKTGIGYTF
14,TRBD1,NA,TRBV18,TRBJ1-1,TGTGCCAGCTCACCGGCAGGGGGGAACACTGAAGCTTTCTTT,CASSPAGGNTEAFF
17,TRBD2,NA,TRBV7-3,TRBJ2-6,TGTGCCAGCAGCAGGACTAGCGGGCCCGAAGGGGCCAACGTCCTGACTTTC,CASSRTSGPEGANVLTF
12,TRBD1,NA,TRBV29-1,TRBJ1-1,TGCAGCGTAGGACAGGGGAACACTGAAGCTTTCTTT,CSVGQGNTEAFF
18,TRBD1,NA,TRBV6-4,TRBJ1-4,TGTGCCAGCAAGAACTACCGGGACAGGCTCACAACTAATGAAAAACTGTTTTTT,CASKNYRDRLTTNEKLFF
14,TRBD2,once,TRBV6-5,TRBJ2-1,TGTGCCAGCCATGGACTAGCTGGGGTCGGTGAGCAGTTCTTC,CASHGLAGVGEQFF
14,TRBD2,NA,TRBV5-1,TRBJ2-3,TGCGCCAGCAGCGCCGGACTAGAAACAGATACGCAGTATTTT,CASSAGLETDTQYF
12,NA,NA,TRBV27,TRBJ2-3,TGTGCCAGCAAAACTAGCACAGATACGCAGTATTTT,CASKTSTDTQYF
15,NA,NA,TRBV5-4,TRBJ2-2,TGTGCCAGCAGCTTGAGCCGGGGGAACACCGGGGAGCTGTTTTTT,CASSLSRGNTGELFF
17,TRBD1,NA,TRBV19,TRBJ2-2,TGTGCCAGCTGCGCTCGAGGGCGTGCAGGGGGCACCGGGGAGCTGTTTTTT,CASCARGRAGGTGELFF
15,TRBD2,NA,TRBV19,TRBJ2-1,TGTGCCAGTAGTATCCTGGCGGGAGGAAACAATGAGCAGTTCTTC,CASSILAGGNNEQFF
14,NA,NA,TRBV5-1,TRBJ2-7,TGCGCCAGCAGCACCATACAGGGTACGGGCGAGCAGTACTTC,CASSTIQGTGEQYF
17,NA,NA,TRBV21-1,TRBJ2-4,TGTGCCAGCAGCGAGTCCCGGGACACCCCGCCGGGAAACATTCAGTACTTC,CASSESRDTPPGNIQYF
16,TRBD1,NA,TRBV6-5,TRBJ2-3,TGTGCCAGCAGTTACGCGCCGGGACAGCGCACAGATACGCAGTATTTT,CASSYAPGQRTDTQYF
14,NA,NA,TRBV27,TRBJ2-2,TGTGCCAGCAGTCGCCGACAGATTACCGGGGAGCTGTTTTTT,CASSRRQITGELFF
14,NA,NA,TRBV15,TRBJ2-7,TGTGCCACCAGCCCACAGGAATATATCTACGAGCAGTACTTC,CATSPQEYIYEQYF
16,TRBD1,NA,TRBV6-1,TRBJ1-2,TGTGCCAGCAGTGAAGGGACAGGGTTAGCTAACTATGGCTACACCTTC,CASSEGTGLANYGYTF
15,TRBD1,NA,TRBV7-9,TRBJ2-7,TGTGCCAGCAGCCCACAGACCGGGACAGCTAGCGAGCAGTACTTC,CASSPQTGTASEQYF
14,TRBD2,NA,TRBV27,TRBJ2-7,TGTGCCAGCAGGCCCGGGACTAGGTCCTACGAGCAGTACTTC,CASRPGTRSYEQYF
14,NA,NA,TRBV5-1,TRBJ2-1,TGCGCCAGCAGCCCTAGAAGCGCTGATAGGGAGCAGTTCTTC,CASSPRSADREQFF
15,TRBD2,NA,TRBV6-1,TRBJ2-1,TGTGCCAGCAGACCTTCAGCGGGAGGACTAAATGAGCAGTTCTTC,CASRPSAGGLNEQFF
15,NA,NA,TRBV27,TRBJ2-2,TGTGCCAGCAGTTTAACGACAAAGAACACCGGGGAGCTGTTTTTT,CASSLTTKNTGELFF
15,TRBD2,NA,TRBV9,TRBJ2-1,TGTGCCAGCAGCGCCCGGGGACTAGCGGTCAATGAGCAGTTCTTC,CASSARGLAVNEQFF